These 15 T cell receptor beta chains originate from one sample sequenced in a study of blood T cell repertoires in COVID-19. Produced via immunoSEQ multiplex PCR; TCRdb's table is partial and in-frame only. The sample gives fewer than 700,000 clones, 70% to 90% of which show up once; roughly 8.3% is in the top ten. Sequencing was done on a sample of peripheral blood. These receptors all stem from a woman between 45 and 65 years old with COVID-19, enrolled during active disease.

The chain couples TRBV24-1 to TRBJ1-6; 8 bases match TRBD1. This CDR3 comprises 16 residues. V shed 3 bases and J 6 bases; nucleotides not matched to a gene: 6. Germline lookup yields CDR1 KGHDR and CDR2 SFDVKD. The chain's CDR3 is CATSDGDRRSNSPLHF. CDR3 sequence (DNA): TGTGCCACCAGTGATGGGGACAGGAGGAGTAATTCACCCCTCCACTTT.

CDR3: CASSTSGGPYEQYF. For the CDR3, the DNA is TGTGCCAGCAGTACTAGCGGGGGACCCTACGAGCAGTACTTC. V is TRBV2 and J is TRBJ2-7; 11 bases align to TRBD2. This CDR3 spans 14 amino acids. Germline CDR1 reads SNHLY; CDR2 reads FYNNEI. V was pared by 5 bases and J by 2 bases, with 2 bases of the junction left unmatched.

Details on this clone: Additional DNA sequences in this sample encode the identical CDR3. CDR3 sequence (DNA): TGCGCCAGCAGCTCGACTGCGGATACGCAGTATTTT. It specifies CASSSTADTQYF. V and J are TRBV5-1 and TRBJ2-3; D remains ambiguous. V shed 3 bases and J shed 6 bases, with 8 bases lying between them. This CDR3 is built from 12 residues. Germline assignment: CDR1 SGHRS and CDR2 YFSETQ.

CDR3 nucleotides: TGTGCCACCAGTGAGATCCGGGATTCGGAGACCCAGTACTTC. As protein: CATSEIRDSETQYF. J is TRBJ2-5 and V is TRBV15; D possibly corresponds to TRBD2 (5 bases). The germline V gene has CDR1 LNHNV and CDR2 YYDKDF (reference sequence). The length of the CDR3 is 14 residues. With 6 bases removed from V and 5 bases from J, the gap between germline ends came to 16 bases.

This chain connects TRBV6-2 or TRBV6-3 to TRBJ1-1, with TRBD1 identical over 7 bases. The CDR3 covers 17 residues. V lost 2 bases to trimming and J lost 0 bases; unmatched junction nucleotides: 9. Germline assignment: CDR1 MNHEY and CDR2 SVGEGT. CDR3 loop: CASSYGSGGQMNTEAFF. The CDR3 DNA follows: TGTGCCAGCAGTTACGGGTCTGGGGGACAGATGAACACTGAAGCTTTCTTT.

The chain joins TRBV5-8 to TRBJ1-1; 7 nucleotides line up with TRBD1. The CDR3 contains 14 residues. Trimming took 2 bases from V and 4 from J; bases not matched to a gene: 5. Looked up from germline, CDR1 is SGHTS and CDR2 is YDEGEE. The chain's CDR3 is CASSLQGRSTEAFF. CDR3 nucleotide sequence: TGTGCCAGCAGCTTACAGGGGCGCAGCACTGAAGCTTTCTTT.

The chain recombines TRBV5-8 with TRBJ1-1; 7 bases are shared with TRBD1. V trimming: 2 bases; J trimming: 1 base; junction bases outside the gene matches: 5. This CDR3 comprises 15 residues. Germline V lookup: CDR1 SGHTS, CDR2 YDEGEE. CDR3 in DNA: TGTGCCAGCAGCTTCAGTCACAGGGGGAACACTGAAGCTTTCTTT. Translated, it gives CASSFSHRGNTEAFF. Full variable domain (remainder filled in from reference TRBV5-8 and TRBJ1-1): EAGVTQSPTHLIKTRGQQATLRCSPISGHTSVYWYQQALGLGLQFLLWYDEGEERNRGNFPPRFSGRQFPNYSSELNVNALELEDSALYLCASSFSHRGNTEAFFGQGTRLTVV.

J is TRBJ1-2 and V is TRBV19, with TRBD1 matching over 8 bases. The germline CDR1 and CDR2 sequences are LNHDA and SQIVND (reference sequence). V shed 4 bases, J shed 8 bases, and the junction held 18 bases outside the gene matches. The CDR3 is made up of 17 amino acids. The CDR3 region has the DNA TGTGCCAGTAGTACCAACGACTGGACAGGGTCCTATGCCGGCTACACCTTC. Encoded protein: CASSTNDWTGSYAGYTF.

The chain recombines TRBV2 with TRBJ2-1, with 11 bases identical to TRBD2. Germline CDR1 reads SNHLY; CDR2 reads FYNNEI. After removal of 5 bases from V and 10 bases from J, the junction contained 13 bases not matched to a gene. The CDR3 length is 16 residues. The CDR3 bases are TGTGCCAGCAGTCCCGGGCGTAGCGGGGGGGCGGGGGAGCAGTTCTTC. This gives the protein CASSPGRSGGAGEQFF.

This clone has just a few counts. The V gene is TRBV6-6, the J gene TRBJ2-7; the match to TRBD2 covers 13 bases. The CDR3 is 17 amino acids. Germline V gives CDR1 MNHNY, CDR2 SVGAGI (reference sequence). With 5 bases clipped from V and 5 bases from J, the junction kept 12 bases outside the gene matches. CDR3: CASSPERGLAGSNEQYF. The DNA for the CDR3 is TGTGCCAGCAGTCCCGAGAGGGGACTAGCGGGGTCTAACGAGCAGTACTTC.

In DNA, the CDR3 is TGCGCCAGCAGCTTGAGTAGTCCAAGCACAGATACGCAGTATTTT. It is translated as CASSLSSPSTDTQYF. The rearrangement links TRBV5-1 to TRBJ2-3; D is ambiguous. Trimming took 1 base from V and 0 from J, leaving 9 bases between them. Germline CDR1 reads SGHRS; CDR2 reads YFSETQ. The CDR3 is made up of 15 amino acids.

The chain has TRBV28 and TRBJ1-2; 8 bases map to TRBD1. Looked up from germline, CDR1 is MDHEN and CDR2 is SYDVKM. This CDR3 region has 15 residues. V lost 6 bases and J lost 3; bases outside the gene matches: 9. The CDR3 DNA is TGTGCCAGCAGGTCGACAGGGGAAGCGGACTATGGCTACACCTTC. Its protein is CASRSTGEADYGYTF.

CDR3 in amino acids: CASSRNRGSGNTIYF. In nucleotides, the CDR3 is TGTGCCAGCAGCCGAAACAGGGGCTCTGGAAACACCATATATTTT. The V call is TRBV4-2, the J call TRBJ1-3; 7 positions agree with TRBD1. Germline lookup yields CDR1 LGHNA and CDR2 YNFKEQ. CDR3 length: 15 amino acids. J lost 0 bases, V lost 4 bases, and 3 bases had no gene match.

The V call is TRBV7-2, the J call TRBJ2-4; TRBD2 matches 10 bases. V gave up 0 bases and J gave up 7 bases; unmatched junction bases: 6. The CDR3 length is 16 residues. From germline, CDR1 is SGHTA and CDR2 FQGNSA. The CDR3: CASSLASGGAQNIQYF. Here the CDR3 DNA reads TGTGCCAGCAGCTTAGCCAGCGGGGGGGCCCAGAACATTCAGTACTTC.

This clone appeared a single time. The V and J genes are TRBV20-1 and TRBJ1-5; D call uncertain. Germline CDR1 reads DFQATT; CDR2 reads SNEGSKA (reference sequence). V was trimmed by 3 bases and J by 3 bases, leaving 9 bases between them. The CDR3 totals 13 residues. The CDR3 DNA sequence: TGCAGTGCTAGTCGCAGGCACAATCAGCCCCAGCATTTT. As protein: CSASRRHNQPQHF.